This T cell receptor beta chain was observed in a study of CD8+ T cells in alopecia areata. Germline loops: CDR1 SGHRS, CDR2 YFSETQ. Trimming stripped 6 bases from V and 0 bases from J, with 7 bases between. The CDR3 extends over 14 amino acids. Following RNA extraction, reverse transcription yielded cDNA that acted as the sequencing template. TCRdb's table, derived via immunoSEQ multiplex PCR, lists solely in-frame clones and lacks some. The data show some 210,000 clones, 57% seen once. Researchers took lesional scalp punch biopsies and peripheral blood from people who were alopecia areata patients. The source was CD4+ T cells sorted from blood, collected at week 0. This TCR was sampled from a human donor with alopecia areata. The chain has TRBV5-1 and TRBJ2-6; D perhaps matches TRBD1 (6 bases). The CDR3 nucleotides read TGCGCCAGCAAGGGGGACTCTGGGGCCAACGTCCTGACTTTC. Its protein product is CASKGDSGANVLTF.